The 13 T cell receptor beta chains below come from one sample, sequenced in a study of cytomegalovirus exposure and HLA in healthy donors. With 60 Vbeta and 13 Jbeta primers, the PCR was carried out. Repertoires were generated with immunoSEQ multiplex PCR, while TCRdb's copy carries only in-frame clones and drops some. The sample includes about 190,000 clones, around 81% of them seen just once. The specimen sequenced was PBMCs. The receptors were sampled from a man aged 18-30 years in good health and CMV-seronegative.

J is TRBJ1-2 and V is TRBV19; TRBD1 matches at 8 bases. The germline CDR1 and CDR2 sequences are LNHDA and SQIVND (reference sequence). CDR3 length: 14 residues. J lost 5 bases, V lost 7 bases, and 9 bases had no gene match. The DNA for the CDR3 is TGTGCCAGTAACTCAGGGGGCGAGATATATGGCTACACCTTC. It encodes CASNSGGEIYGYTF.

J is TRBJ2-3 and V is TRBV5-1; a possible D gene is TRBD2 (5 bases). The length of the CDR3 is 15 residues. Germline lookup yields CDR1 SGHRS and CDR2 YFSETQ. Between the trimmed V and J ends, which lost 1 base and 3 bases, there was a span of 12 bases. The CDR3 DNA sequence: TGCGCCAGCAGCTTGCAGGCGGCGGGTACAGATACGCAGTATTTT. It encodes CASSLQAAGTDTQYF.

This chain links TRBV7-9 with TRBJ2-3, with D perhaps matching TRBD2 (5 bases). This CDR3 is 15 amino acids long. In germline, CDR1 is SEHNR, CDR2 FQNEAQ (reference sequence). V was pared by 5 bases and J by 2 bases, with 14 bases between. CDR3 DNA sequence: TGTGCCAGCAGCCCAAAATCGACTACCACAGATACGCAGTATTTT. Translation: CASSPKSTTTDTQYF. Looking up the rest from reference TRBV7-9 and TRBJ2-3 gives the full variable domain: DTGVSQNPRHKITKRGQNVTFRCDPISEHNRLYWYRQTLGQGPEFLTYFQNEAQLEKSRLLSDRFSAERPKGSFSTLEIQRTEQGDSAMYLCASSPKSTTTDTQYFGPGTRLTVL.

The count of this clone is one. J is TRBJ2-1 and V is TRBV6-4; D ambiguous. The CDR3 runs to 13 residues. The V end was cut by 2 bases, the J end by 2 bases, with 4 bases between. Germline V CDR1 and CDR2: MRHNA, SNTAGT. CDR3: CASSDDTYNEQFF. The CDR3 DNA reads TGTGCCAGCAGTGACGACACCTACAATGAGCAGTTCTTC.

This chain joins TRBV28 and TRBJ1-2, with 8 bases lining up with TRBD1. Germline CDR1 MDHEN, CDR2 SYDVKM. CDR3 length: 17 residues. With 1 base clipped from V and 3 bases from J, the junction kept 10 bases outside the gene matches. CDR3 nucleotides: TGTGCCAGCAGTTTATCGGTCGGGACAGGTCAGGACTATGGCTACACCTTC. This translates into CASSLSVGTGQDYGYTF.

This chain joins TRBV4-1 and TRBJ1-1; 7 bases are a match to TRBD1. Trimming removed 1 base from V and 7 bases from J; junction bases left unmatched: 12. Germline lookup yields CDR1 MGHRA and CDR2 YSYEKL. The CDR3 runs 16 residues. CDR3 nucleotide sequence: TGCGCCAGCAGCCAAGCTGCGCGGCAGGGGGGTGGTGAAGCTTTCTTT. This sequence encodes CASSQAARQGGGEAFF.

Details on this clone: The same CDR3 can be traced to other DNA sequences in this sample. Written as DNA, the CDR3 is TGTGCCAGCACCCGGTGGACTTCTAGCACAGATACGCAGTATTTT. It specifies CASTRWTSSTDTQYF. The genes are TRBV6-1 and TRBJ2-3, with D perhaps matching TRBD2 (5 bases). The CDR3 length is 15 residues. V lost 7 bases, J lost 0 bases, and 14 bases lay in between. CDR1 is MNHNS, CDR2 SASEGT, per germline.

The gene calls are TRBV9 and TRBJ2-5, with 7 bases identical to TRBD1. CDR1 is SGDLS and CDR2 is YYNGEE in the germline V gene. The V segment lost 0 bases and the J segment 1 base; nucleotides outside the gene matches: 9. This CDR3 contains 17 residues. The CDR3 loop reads CASSVAAGTAVQETQYF. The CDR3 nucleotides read TGTGCCAGCAGCGTAGCGGCAGGGACAGCGGTCCAAGAGACCCAGTACTTC.

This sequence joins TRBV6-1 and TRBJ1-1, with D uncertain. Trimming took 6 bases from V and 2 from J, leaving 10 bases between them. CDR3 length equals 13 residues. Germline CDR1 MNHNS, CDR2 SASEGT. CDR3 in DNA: TGTGCCAGCAGCAGGAAAATAAACACTGAAGCTTTCTTT. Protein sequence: CASSRKINTEAFF.

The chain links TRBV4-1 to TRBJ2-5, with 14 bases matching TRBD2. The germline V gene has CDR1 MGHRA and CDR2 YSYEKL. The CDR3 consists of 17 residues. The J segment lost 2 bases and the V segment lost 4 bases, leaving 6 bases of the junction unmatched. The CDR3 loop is CASSPGTSGGLQETQYF. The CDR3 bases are TGCGCCAGCAGCCCGGGGACTAGCGGGGGACTTCAAGAGACCCAGTACTTC.

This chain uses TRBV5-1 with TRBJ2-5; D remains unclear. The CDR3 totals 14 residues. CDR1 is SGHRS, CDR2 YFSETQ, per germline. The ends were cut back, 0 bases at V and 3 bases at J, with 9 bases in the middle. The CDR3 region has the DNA TGCGCCAGCAGCTTGGACGCACTAAAAGAGACCCAGTACTTC. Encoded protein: CASSLDALKETQYF.

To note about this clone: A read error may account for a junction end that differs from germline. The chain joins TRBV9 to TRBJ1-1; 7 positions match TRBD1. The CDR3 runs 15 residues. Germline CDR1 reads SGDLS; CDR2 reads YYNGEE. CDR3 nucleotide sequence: TGTGCCAGCAGCTCAGGGGGTATAATGAACACTAAAGCTTTCTTT. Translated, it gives CASSSGGIMNTKAFF.

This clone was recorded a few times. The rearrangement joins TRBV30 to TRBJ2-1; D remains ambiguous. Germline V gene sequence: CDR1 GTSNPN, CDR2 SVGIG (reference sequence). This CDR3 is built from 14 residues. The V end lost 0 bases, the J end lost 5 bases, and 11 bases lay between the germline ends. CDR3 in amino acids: CAWSVLNPNNEQFF. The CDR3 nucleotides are TGTGCCTGGAGTGTACTTAATCCCAACAATGAGCAGTTCTTC.